The 25 T cell receptor beta chains below were found in one sample sequenced in a study of blood T cell repertoires in COVID-19 (dated by TCRdb to about 2020). The library was generated by the immunoSEQ multiplex PCR assay. The table comes from immuneACCESS by way of TCRdb, which keeps in-frame sequences with V and J called. Part of the clones is missing from these tables; in studies checked, under half for an unresolved V gene and the rest for unknown reasons. The sample table contains more than 350,000 clones; only one count was recorded for 75% to 90% of them. Approximately 1% of the sample is in the top ten clones. The material sequenced was PBMCs or T cells enriched from blood (not recorded which). Receptors originate from a man between 18 and 29 years old who had recovered from COVID-19.

The rearrangement uses TRBV10-2 and TRBJ2-3; 7 nucleotides line up with TRBD2. Trimming took 7 bases from V and 0 from J; bases not matched to a gene: 4. The length of the CDR3 is 14 residues. Germline assignment: CDR1 WSHSY and CDR2 SAAADI. CDR3 protein: CASTDSGSTDTQYF. The CDR3 bases are TGCGCCAGCACCGATAGCGGGAGCACAGATACGCAGTATTTT.

The chain has TRBV10-3 and TRBJ2-2; D unclear. Deletions cut 3 bases from V and 0 bases from J, with 8 bases between. This CDR3 has 15 residues. CDR1 ENHRY and CDR2 SYGVKD come from the germline V gene. The DNA for the CDR3 is TGTGCCATCAGTGAACGAGGAACGAACACCGGGGAGCTGTTTTTT. Its protein is CAISERGTNTGELFF.

The chain is built from TRBV19 and TRBJ2-7; tentatively, D is TRBD1 (6 bases). Per germline, CDR1 LNHDA and CDR2 SQIVND (reference sequence). Trimming stripped 6 bases from V and 3 bases from J, with 15 bases between. The CDR3 is 14 residues long. CDR3 nucleotide sequence: TGTGCCAGTAGCAGACAGGCCCTAGACTACGAGCAGTACTTC. Protein: CASSRQALDYEQYF.

This sequence joins TRBV24-1 and TRBJ2-1; 10 nucleotides match TRBD2. The germline CDR1 and CDR2 sequences are KGHDR and SFDVKD. The CDR3 loop spans 14 amino acids. V shed 4 bases, J shed 7 bases, and the junction held 3 bases outside the gene matches. CDR3 protein: CATSDASGSNEQFF. CDR3 in DNA: TGTGCCACCAGTGACGCTAGCGGGAGTAATGAGCAGTTCTTC.

CDR3 protein: CASSSGVSYEQYF. The CDR3 DNA follows: TGTGCCAGCAGCTCCGGGGTCTCCTACGAGCAGTACTTC. The chain employs TRBV13 and TRBJ2-7, with TRBD2 as a possible D gene (5 bases). V was cut by 4 bases and J by 0 bases, with 7 bases left in between. The CDR3 runs to 13 residues. From germline, CDR1 is PRHDT and CDR2 FYEKMQ (reference sequence).

As concerns this clone: Other DNA sequences in the same sample also yield this CDR3. This chain links TRBV19 with TRBJ2-2; no clear D. V lost 6 bases and J 6 bases, leaving 5 bases between the germline ends. Germline loops: CDR1 LNHDA, CDR2 SQIVND (reference sequence). CDR3 length: 11 residues. Written as DNA, the CDR3 is TGTGCCAGTAGCGTAGCCGGGGAGCTGTTTTTT. This codes for CASSVAGELFF.

This clone was counted a single time. The chain is built from TRBV2 and TRBJ2-1; 8 nucleotides align to TRBD2. Per germline, CDR1 SNHLY and CDR2 FYNNEI. The CDR3 spans 14 residues. The trim removed 7 bases at V and 9 bases at J, leaving 11 bases unmatched. CDR3 coding DNA: TGTGCCAGCATTCTAGGACTAGCTCCCGGTGAGCAGTTCTTC. It specifies CASILGLAPGEQFF.

In this sample, this clone turned up once. This chain uses TRBV6-5 with TRBJ2-2; a possible D gene is TRBD2 (6 bases). Trimming left V 6 bases short and J 5 bases short, with 16 bases between. The CDR3 contains 15 residues. CDR1 and CDR2 (germline): MNHEY, SVGAGI. CDR3 bases: TGTGCCAGCAGGCCCGGGACTCGAGGGACCGGGGAGCTGTTTTTT. Residues: CASRPGTRGTGELFF.

The rearrangement joins TRBV4-2 to TRBJ2-2, with 8 nucleotides matching TRBD1. The J segment lost 3 bases and the V segment lost 4 bases, leaving 4 bases of the junction unmatched. Germline lookup yields CDR1 LGHNA and CDR2 YNFKEQ. The CDR3 is made up of 15 amino acids. The CDR3 loop is CASSRKDRDTGELFF. CDR3 in DNA: TGTGCCAGCAGCCGCAAGGACAGGGACACCGGGGAGCTGTTTTTT.

V gene TRBV6-2 or TRBV6-3 combines with J gene TRBJ2-1; 9 bases align to TRBD1. This CDR3 is 14 amino acids long. Germline lookup yields CDR1 MNHEY and CDR2 SVGEGT. With V trimmed by 6 bases and J by 7 bases, 7 bases remained unmatched. The CDR3 DNA sequence: TGTGCCAGCAGCTCACAGGGGGCAAGAAATGAGCAGTTCTTC. It codes for CASSSQGARNEQFF.

This clone occurred once. This chain uses TRBV7-9 with TRBJ2-2; tentative D call: TRBD1 (5 bases). Trimming removed 1 base from V and 3 bases from J, with 9 bases in between. The CDR3 runs to 15 residues. CDR1 is SEHNR and CDR2 is FQNEAQ in the germline V gene (reference sequence). CDR3 sequence (DNA): TGTGCCAGCAGCTTAGTAGTAGGGGACACCGGGGAGCTGTTTTTT. Translating gives CASSLVVGDTGELFF.

This clone was detected once. The CDR3 region is CATSRDAAQGARQPQHF. For the CDR3, the DNA is TGTGCCACCAGCAGAGATGCGGCGCAGGGGGCGCGTCAGCCCCAGCATTTT. The genes are TRBV15 and TRBJ1-5, with 8 bases matching TRBD1. The CDR3 covers 17 residues. The germline V gene has CDR1 LNHNV and CDR2 YYDKDF (reference sequence). The V and J ends lost 0 bases and 6 bases, in that order; junction bases with no gene match: 10. The full variable domain, rest sourced from reference TRBV15 and TRBJ1-5, is DAMVIQNPRYQVTQFGKPVTLSCSQTLNHNVMYWYQQKSSQAPKLLFHYYDKDFNNEADTPDNFQSRRPNTSFCFLDIRSPGLGDTAMYLCATSRDAAQGARQPQHFGDGTRLSIL.

The CDR3 sequence: CASSLDARARGEKLFF. In DNA form, the CDR3 reads TGCGCCAGCAGCTTGGATGCGAGGGCCCGTGGTGAAAAACTGTTTTTT. J is TRBJ1-4 and V is TRBV5-1, with D unresolved. V was pared by 0 bases and J by 7 bases, with 16 bases between. Germline V lookup: CDR1 SGHRS, CDR2 YFSETQ. This CDR3 region has 16 residues.

This sequence joins TRBV9 and TRBJ2-2, with TRBD1 as a possible D gene (5 bases). Trimming removed 4 bases from V and 8 bases from J, with 21 bases in between. Germline assignment: CDR1 SGDLS and CDR2 YYNGEE. The CDR3 is 16 amino acids. The CDR3 reads CASSSIDPHRSGELFF. For the CDR3, the DNA is TGTGCCAGCAGCTCTATCGACCCACACAGGAGTGGGGAGCTGTTTTTT. Supplemented by reference TRBV9 and TRBJ2-2, the full variable domain reads DSGVTQTPKHLITATGQRVTLRCSPRSGDLSVYWYQQSLDQGLQFLIQYYNGEERAKGNILERFSAQQFPDLHSELNLSSLELGDSALYFCASSSIDPHRSGELFFGEGSRLTVL.

The chain combines TRBV3-1 (or the pseudogene TRBV3-2) with TRBJ1-2, with a tentative D call TRBD1 (6 bases). Germline CDR1 reads LGHDT; CDR2 reads YNNKEL (reference sequence). This CDR3 has 14 residues. Trimming cost V 6 bases and J 3 bases, with 14 bases left between them. CDR3 DNA sequence: TGTGCCAGCAGTCGCGGCAGGGGTGACTATGGCTACACCTTC. This codes for CASSRGRGDYGYTF.

J is TRBJ2-1 and V is TRBV9, with 9 bases matching TRBD2. The junction had 16 bases not matched to a gene; V was cut back by 4 bases and J by 8 bases. The CDR3 sequence is 17 residues long. Germline lookup yields CDR1 SGDLS and CDR2 YYNGEE. CDR3 DNA sequence: TGTGCCAGCAGCCCCGAAATAGGACCGGGACTAGCATATGAGCAGTTCTTC. Residues: CASSPEIGPGLAYEQFF.

The table lists this clone with a count of one. The chain joins TRBV4-3 to TRBJ2-2; TRBD2 matches 8 bases. Unmatched junction bases numbered 4, after V lost 1 base and J lost 6 bases. Germline V CDR1 and CDR2: LGHNA, YSLEER. The CDR3 extends over 15 amino acids. In DNA form, the CDR3 reads TGCGCCAGCAGCCAAGGAGGGGGACTAGCCGGGGAGCTGTTTTTT. The encoded protein is CASSQGGGLAGELFF.

The rearrangement uses TRBV27 and TRBJ2-7; D unresolved. With 3 bases removed from V and 6 bases from J, the gap between germline ends came to 12 bases. The CDR3 contains 13 residues. Germline CDR1 is MNHEY and CDR2 is SMNVEV (reference sequence). The CDR3: CASSFRQPSEQYF. CDR3 nucleotides: TGTGCCAGCAGTTTCCGACAACCATCCGAGCAGTACTTC.

The chain employs TRBV28 and TRBJ2-7, with 9 bases aligning to TRBD1. Germline V gene lookup returns CDR1 MDHEN and CDR2 SYDVKM. The CDR3 is made up of 14 amino acids. Germline trimming cut 5 bases from V and 4 bases from J; bases unmatched to any gene: 6. CDR3 nucleotides: TGTGCCAGCAGTGTGGGGACAGGGTTGTACGAGCAGTACTTC. Its translation: CASSVGTGLYEQYF.

V and J are TRBV19 and TRBJ2-3; 12 bases are shared with TRBD2. The germline CDR1 and CDR2 sequences are LNHDA and SQIVND (reference sequence). This CDR3 is built from 14 residues. J lost 5 bases, V lost 7 bases, and 4 bases had no gene match. Here the CDR3 reads CASKLAGGQDTQYF. The CDR3 region has the DNA TGTGCCAGTAAACTAGCGGGGGGCCAAGATACGCAGTATTTT.

V usage is TRBV27 and J usage is TRBJ2-1; 11 nucleotides line up with TRBD2. With V trimmed by 2 bases and J by 9 bases, 6 bases remained unmatched. The CDR3 extends over 15 amino acids. Germline assignment: CDR1 MNHEY and CDR2 SMNVEV (reference sequence). CDR3 residues: CASSLGLAGVGEQFF. The DNA of the CDR3 is TGTGCCAGCAGTTTAGGACTAGCGGGCGTGGGTGAGCAGTTCTTC.

The chain joins TRBV16 to TRBJ1-5; D not resolved. Germline CDR1 reads KGHSY; CDR2 reads FQNENV. V shed 0 bases and J shed 0 bases, with 9 bases lying between them. The CDR3 consists of 16 residues. The CDR3 sequence: CASSQSLGGSNQPQHF. For the CDR3, the DNA is TGTGCCAGCAGCCAATCGTTAGGAGGTAGCAATCAGCCCCAGCATTTT.

This clone was seen just once. The rearrangement uses TRBV10-3 and TRBJ1-5; D remains ambiguous. The CDR3 runs 13 residues. Trimming took 2 bases from V and 7 from J, leaving 9 bases between them. Germline V gene data show CDR1 as ENHRY and CDR2 as SYGVKD. The CDR3: CAISENEGQPQHF. The CDR3 coding sequence is TGTGCCATCAGTGAGAACGAGGGACAGCCCCAGCATTTT.

The V gene is TRBV11-3, the J gene TRBJ2-3, with 13 nucleotides matching TRBD2. The germline V gene encodes CDR1 SGHNT and CDR2 YENEEA. The CDR3 has 16 residues. V gave up 1 base and J gave up 6 bases; unmatched junction bases: 4. This CDR3 reads CASSLGTSGGRDTQYF. The CDR3 nucleotides read TGTGCCAGCAGCTTAGGGACTAGCGGGGGCCGGGATACGCAGTATTTT. The full variable domain, its missing parts supplied by reference TRBV11-3 and TRBJ2-3, is EAGVVQSPRYKIIEKKQPVAFWCNPISGHNTLYWYLQNLGQGPELLIRYENEEAVDDSQLPKDRFSAERLKGVDSTLKIQPAELGDSAVYLCASSLGTSGGRDTQYFGPGTRLTVL.

This chain connects TRBV5-5 to TRBJ2-7, with 11 bases that match TRBD2. The V segment lost 4 bases and the J segment 0 bases; nucleotides outside the gene matches: 3. Per germline, CDR1 SGHKS and CDR2 YYEKEE (reference sequence). The CDR3 totals 15 residues. This CDR3 is CASSLTSGSSYEQYF. The CDR3 region has the DNA TGTGCCAGCAGCCTTACTAGCGGGAGCTCCTACGAGCAGTACTTC.